These 32 T cell receptor beta chains originate from one sample sequenced in a study of T cells in Graves' hyperthyroidism and ophthalmopathy. Researchers took RNA transcripts and amplified the TCR beta CDR3 regions from them. With the HTBI primer set, the TCR CDR3 went through a first round of RT-PCR. MiXCR was run by TCRdb on the multiplex PCR reads, yielding one entry per CDR3 protein. The sample consists of about 92,000 distinct CDR3 sequences, around 50% of them appearing once. Sample: blood. Receptor source: a woman aged 40-49 years with Graves' hyperthyroidism.

The rearrangement joins TRBV6-1 to TRBJ2-7, with D maybe TRBD2 (5 bases). V was trimmed by 8 bases and J by 2 bases, leaving 13 bases between them. The CDR3 totals 13 residues. Germline V gene lookup returns CDR1 MNHNS and CDR2 SASEGT. The CDR3, as DNA: TGTGCCAGCTTAGGAGGCGGTCCCTACGAGCAGTACTTC. It is translated as CASLGGGPYEQYF.

The genes are TRBV7-9 and TRBJ2-2; TRBD2 matches 11 bases. The trim removed 1 base at V and 10 bases at J, leaving 5 bases unmatched. Germline CDR1 reads SEHNR; CDR2 reads FQNEAQ (reference sequence). The CDR3 is 15 amino acids. The CDR3 DNA reads TGTGCCAGCAGCTTAGGACTAGCGGGAATCGAGGAGCTGTTTTTT. Its protein product is CASSLGLAGIEELFF.

This sequence joins TRBV20-1 and TRBJ1-5; TRBD1 might be the D (5 bases). CDR3 length: 17 amino acids. V was clipped by 6 bases and J by 1 base, with 22 bases between them. Looked up from germline, CDR1 is DFQATT and CDR2 is SNEGSKA (reference sequence). The CDR3 reads CSARRIQGFRSNQPQHF. The CDR3 DNA sequence: TGCAGTGCGAGAAGGATTCAGGGATTCAGGAGCAATCAGCCCCAGCATTTT.

This clonotype was seen many times. The rearrangement joins TRBV9 to TRBJ1-1; D remains ambiguous. This CDR3 is built from 14 residues. The V end was cut by 0 bases, the J end by 0 bases, with 6 bases between. Germline CDR1 SGDLS, CDR2 YYNGEE. The CDR3 DNA reads as TGTGCCAGCAGCGTAGCAGTTATGAACACTGAAGCTTTCTTT. It specifies CASSVAVMNTEAFF.

The sample holds many counts of this clonotype. This chain connects TRBV3-1 to TRBJ1-1; D gene unclear. V lost 1 base, J lost 0 bases, and 3 bases lay in between. Germline loops: CDR1 LGHDT, CDR2 YNNKEL (reference sequence). This CDR3 comprises 13 residues. The CDR3 loop is CASSQALNTEAFF. The CDR3 nucleotides read TGTGCCAGCAGCCAAGCGCTGAACACTGAAGCTTTCTTT.

About this clonotype itself: The junction and the germline gene differ at one end; a read error may be behind it. The chain couples TRBV11-1 to TRBJ2-6; 9 bases line up with TRBD1. CDR1 is SGHAT, CDR2 FQDESV, per germline (reference sequence). This CDR3 spans 14 amino acids. The CDR3 sequence: CASSLTTGGNVLTF. The CDR3 DNA follows: TGTGCCAGCAGCTTGACGACAGGGGGCAACGTCCTGACTTTC.

The chain uses TRBV10-3 and TRBJ2-5, with 8 bases fitting TRBD2. Per the germline V gene, CDR1 is ENHRY and CDR2 is SYGVKD. The CDR3 spans 14 residues. Unmatched junction bases numbered 11, after V lost 10 bases and J lost 4 bases. The CDR3: CASSRSGGGETQYF. CDR3 DNA sequence: TGTGCCAGCAGCCGATCCGGGGGGGGAGAGACCCAGTACTTC.

The rearrangement joins TRBV24-1 to TRBJ1-2; D might be TRBD1 (5 bases). Deletions cut 9 bases from V and 0 bases from J, with 7 bases between. Germline V CDR1 and CDR2: KGHDR, SFDVKD. The length of the CDR3 is 12 residues. Written as DNA, the CDR3 is TGTGCCACCGGGACGGCTAACTATGGCTACACCTTC. Its translation: CATGTANYGYTF.

There are many counts of this clonotype. The chain recombines TRBV29-1 with TRBJ1-2; TRBD1 matches 9 bases. The CDR3 is made up of 14 amino acids. V was clipped by 6 bases and J by 2 bases; unmatched bases: 7. CDR1 and CDR2 from the germline V gene are SQVTM and ANQGSEA. The CDR3 DNA reads TGCAGCGTCAGCCTTGGACAGGGGAACTATGGCTACACCTTC. Amino acids: CSVSLGQGNYGYTF.

The chain couples TRBV7-2 to TRBJ2-2; tentatively, D is TRBD2 (5 bases). Trimming cost V 5 bases and J 7 bases, with 14 bases left between them. The germline gives CDR1 SGHTA, CDR2 FQGNSA. This CDR3 has 14 residues. CDR3 bases: TGTGCCAGCAGCCCCCCGTGGGAGTACGGGGAGCTGTTTTTT. Encoded protein: CASSPPWEYGELFF.

Concerning this clonotype: The junction differs from germline at one of its ends, possibly a read error. This chain joins TRBV13 and TRBJ1-5; D possibly corresponds to TRBD1 (6 bases). In germline, CDR1 is PRHDT, CDR2 FYEKMQ (reference sequence). This CDR3 is built from 14 residues. The CDR3 region is CASSNGQPAETQHF. CDR3 in DNA: TGCGCCAGCAGCAACGGACAGCCAGCAGAGACCCAGCATTTT.

This chain uses TRBV29-1 with TRBJ1-1, with D possibly matching TRBD1 (5 bases). Trimming cost V 3 bases and J 4 bases, with 12 bases left between them. This CDR3 has 13 residues. The germline gives CDR1 SQVTM, CDR2 ANQGSEA. CDR3 in DNA: TGCAGCGTTGAGCCGGGGGTGGGCACTGAAGCTTTCTTT. This codes for CSVEPGVGTEAFF.

This clonotype is medium-sized in the sample. The chain carries TRBV10-1 and TRBJ1-2; 8 bases are a match to TRBD1. V gave up 4 bases and J gave up 4 bases; unmatched junction bases: 17. The CDR3 length is 18 residues. The germline V gene encodes CDR1 WNHNN and CDR2 SYGVQD (reference sequence). The CDR3 spells CASSGRTGSACRSYGYTF. In DNA form, the CDR3 reads TGCGCCAGCAGTGGGCGGACAGGGTCGGCGTGCCGTTCCTATGGCTACACCTTC.

The chain is built from TRBV7-2 and TRBJ1-2; 8 bases are shared with TRBD1. Germline V gene sequence: CDR1 SGHTA, CDR2 FQGNSA. CDR3 length: 15 residues. After removal of 3 bases from V and 6 bases from J, the junction contained 9 bases not matched to a gene. The CDR3 bases are TGTGCCAGCAGCTTGTCGGACAGGGAGTTACATGGCTACACCTTC. Translated: CASSLSDRELHGYTF.

This clonotype was detected once. This sequence may be a read error, since a much larger clone differs from it by one base. A read error is likely, as this CDR3 ends without the conserved phenylalanine or tryptophan. V and J are TRBV10-3 and TRBJ1-3; 9 nucleotides agree with TRBD1. The CDR3 runs to 15 residues. CDR1 is ENHRY, CDR2 SYGVKD, per germline. V dropped 4 bases and J dropped 8; count of bases not matched to a gene: 9. CDR3 DNA: TGTGCCATCAGTGTCTCTAGCGGGGACAGGGACACCATATATTTA. Its protein is CAISVSSGDRDTIYL.

This clonotype has a count of ten or more. The J gene is TRBJ2-2, the V gene TRBV10-3; 8 bases are shared with TRBD1. In germline, CDR1 is ENHRY, CDR2 SYGVKD. The CDR3 totals 16 residues. Trimming removed 2 bases from V and 1 base from J; junction bases left unmatched: 3. The CDR3 nucleotides are TGTGCCATCAGTGAGGCCGGGACAGGGAACACCGGGGAGCTGTTTTTT. The encoded protein is CAISEAGTGNTGELFF.

The chain is built from TRBV2 and TRBJ2-2; the D call may be TRBD1 or TRBD2 (5 bases each). The CDR3 sequence is 14 residues long. V lost 4 bases and J 7 bases, leaving 13 bases between the germline ends. The V gene's germline CDR1 is SNHLY and CDR2 FYNNEI. The CDR3 region has the DNA TGTGCCAGCAGTGCAGAGGGGCGCTTCGGGGAGCTGTTTTTT. This gives the protein CASSAEGRFGELFF.

This clonotype showed up many times. This chain connects TRBV25-1 to TRBJ2-7; 8 bases align to TRBD1. V shed 5 bases and J 3 bases; nucleotides not matched to a gene: 6. Germline lookup yields CDR1 MGHDK and CDR2 SYGVNS. The CDR3 covers 14 residues. The CDR3 bases are TGTGCCAGCAGTCCTTGGGACAGGATCTACGAGCAGTACTTC. Translating gives CASSPWDRIYEQYF.

This clonotype was detected once. The limits of the CDR3 on the DNA are not certain, so only TCRdb's listed CDR3 is given. The rearrangement links TRBV20-1 to TRBJ2-7; TRBD1 is taken as the D call from the table, unchecked against the DNA. Germline assignment: CDR1 DFQATT and CDR2 SNEGSKA (reference sequence). The CDR3 spans 19 amino acids, including both terminal residues. CDR3 residues: CSAFAPTEGRETQYFEQYF.

V is TRBV2 and J is TRBJ1-5; perhaps TRBD1 as D (5 bases). CDR1 and CDR2 from the germline V gene are SNHLY and FYNNEI. Trimming shortened V by 6 bases and J by 8 bases, and 17 bases separated the two germline ends. This CDR3 contains 14 residues. This CDR3 reads CASSFYKGLKPQHF. DNA for the CDR3: TGTGCCAGCAGCTTTTACAAGGGGCTAAAGCCCCAGCATTTT.

The chain is built from TRBV11-2 and TRBJ2-7; TRBD1 matches 8 bases. V was pared by 3 bases and J by 2 bases, with 12 bases of the junction left unmatched. Germline V lookup: CDR1 SGHAT, CDR2 FQNNGV. This CDR3 is built from 17 residues. The CDR3 reads CASSFSGGGELTYEQYF. For the CDR3, the DNA is TGTGCCAGCAGCTTCTCAGGGGGCGGCGAGCTTACCTACGAGCAGTACTTC.

This clonotype came up many times. V usage is TRBV7-9 and J usage is TRBJ1-5, with 8 bases matching TRBD1. Germline V gives CDR1 SEHNR, CDR2 FQNEAQ (reference sequence). CDR3 size: 15 residues. After removal of 5 bases from V and 3 bases from J, the junction contained 6 bases not matched to a gene. The CDR3 loop reads CASSEDRGFNQPQHF. CDR3 coding DNA: TGTGCCAGCAGCGAAGACAGGGGCTTCAATCAGCCCCAGCATTTT.

This chain connects TRBV10-3 to TRBJ2-7; 9 bases are shared with TRBD2. Germline trimming cut 4 bases from V and 3 bases from J; bases unmatched to any gene: 1. This CDR3 is 13 amino acids long. Germline V gene sequence: CDR1 ENHRY, CDR2 SYGVKD. CDR3 nucleotide sequence: TGTGCCATCAGTGGAGCGGGAGGCTACGAGCAGTACTTC. The encoded protein is CAISGAGGYEQYF.

The rearrangement links TRBV29-1 to TRBJ1-2; D is possibly TRBD1 (5 bases). Trimming stripped 7 bases from V and 6 bases from J, with 15 bases between. This CDR3 has 12 amino acids. CDR1 is SQVTM, CDR2 ANQGSEA, per germline. The CDR3 loop is CSGERVGDGYTF. The CDR3, as DNA: TGCAGCGGAGAAAGGGTGGGGGATGGCTACACCTTC.

Concerning this clonotype itself: One base away lies a much larger clone, so this may be a sequencing read error. The chain recombines TRBV6-2 or TRBV6-3 with TRBJ1-2; the D gene is possibly TRBD1 (6 bases). The length of the CDR3 is 14 residues. Trimming pared 7 bases from V and 4 bases from J, leaving 16 bases between. Germline V lookup: CDR1 MNHEY, CDR2 SVGEGT. CDR3 amino acids: CASTWGQYCYGYTF. CDR3 DNA: TGTGCCAGCACATGGGGGCAATATTGCTATGGCTACACCTTC.

The V gene is TRBV29-1, the J gene TRBJ1-4, with TRBD1 matching 9 bases. J gave up 8 bases and V 6 bases, and 10 bases lay outside the gene matches. Germline CDR1 reads SQVTM; CDR2 reads ANQGSEA. This CDR3 has 14 residues. CDR3 in DNA: TGCAGCGTAGGAACAGGGGGCTGGGGGGAAAAACTGTTTTTT. Its protein product is CSVGTGGWGEKLFF.

Details on this clonotype: Given a much more abundant clone one base away, this may be a read error. This rearrangement joins TRBV6-1 to TRBJ2-7; D remains ambiguous. V lost 6 bases, J lost 7 bases, and 16 bases lay in between. The CDR3 contains 13 residues. The germline V gene encodes CDR1 MNHNS and CDR2 SASEGT. The CDR3 nucleotides are TGTGCCAGCAGATCGGCCTTCCAAGGGGAGCAGTACTTC. The encoded protein is CASRSAFQGEQYF.

This clonotype was observed at least ten times. DNA for the CDR3: TGTGCCAGCAGCTTAGCCCTGACAGGGGTTGGAAACACCATATATTTT. It is translated as CASSLALTGVGNTIYF. This sequence joins TRBV7-2 and TRBJ1-3; 8 bases line up with TRBD1. Trimming removed 0 bases from V and 3 bases from J; junction bases left unmatched: 4. Germline values: CDR1 SGHTA, CDR2 FQGNSA. This CDR3 comprises 16 residues.

In its sample, this clonotype was seen many times. This chain uses TRBV7-2 with TRBJ2-5; tentatively, D is TRBD2 (6 bases). Germline V lookup: CDR1 SGHTA, CDR2 FQGNSA. The CDR3 runs to 16 residues. The germline V and J ends were trimmed by 1 base and 5 bases, with 17 bases remaining between them. CDR3 region: CASSLGQEGRTETQYF. CDR3 sequence (DNA): TGTGCCAGCAGCTTAGGGCAAGAGGGGAGGACGGAGACCCAGTACTTC.

This clonotype showed up many times. V is TRBV7-2 and J is TRBJ2-2; D remains ambiguous. Trimming pared 5 bases from V and 0 bases from J, leaving 10 bases between. CDR1 and CDR2 (germline): SGHTA, FQGNSA. The CDR3 extends over 15 amino acids. The CDR3 here is CASSPTQANTGELFF. The DNA for the CDR3 is TGTGCCAGCAGCCCGACACAAGCGAACACCGGGGAGCTGTTTTTT.

This clonotype showed up just a few times. The chain carries TRBV14 and TRBJ2-2; possible D gene TRBD2, 5 bases. Trimming stripped 5 bases from V and 4 bases from J, with 23 bases between. The CDR3 length is 18 residues. Germline V gives CDR1 SGHDN, CDR2 FVKESK. CDR3 DNA: TGTGCCAGCAGCGAAAAAAGCCTGTGGAGGCCTTCCACCGGGGAGCTGTTTTTT. Protein sequence: CASSEKSLWRPSTGELFF.

As regards this clonotype: A much larger clone lies one base from this, so it may be a read error. The rearrangement uses TRBV19 and TRBJ2-2; 11 bases match TRBD1. The CDR3 totals 14 residues. Germline-derived CDR1 and CDR2 are LNHDA and SQIVND (reference sequence). Trimming removed 10 bases from V and 7 bases from J; junction bases left unmatched: 8. CDR3 nucleotide sequence: TGTGCCACCTCGGACAGGGGGCCTATCGGGGAGCTGTTTTTT. Translating it yields CATSDRGPIGELFF.